This is a list of T cell receptor beta chains from one sample in a study of cytomegalovirus exposure and HLA in healthy donors. Sequencing used immunoSEQ multiplex PCR; TCRdb keeps in-frame clones, though not all of them. The table lists 150,000 to 200,000 clones, around 81% of them singletons. The source material was PBMCs. All receptors derive from a woman younger than 45 in good health and CMV-seropositive. CDR3s include the opening cysteine and the closing phenylalanine or tryptophan. The D gene is left open where the match is weak. The size of a clone is reported for some rows only, either as once, few or many, or as a class for expanded clones.

CDR3nt: TGTGCCAGCAGCTTAACAGGGGCGAAAGAGACCCAGTACTTC
CDR3aa: CASSLTGAKETQYF
v_gene: TRBV7-2
j_gene: TRBJ2-5
abundance: NA
d_gene: TRBD1

CDR3nt: TGTGCCAGCAGCTTCGAGGAGTTGCGGGAGACCCAGTACTTC
CDR3aa: CASSFEELRETQYF
v_gene: TRBV5-6
j_gene: TRBJ2-5
abundance: NA
d_gene: NA

CDR3nt: TGTGCCACCATCACGACAGGGCGAGGCTACACCTTC
CDR3aa: CATITTGRGYTF
v_gene: TRBV2
j_gene: TRBJ1-2
abundance: NA
d_gene: TRBD1

CDR3nt: TGTGCCAGCAGTAGGACAGACGGGAACACTGAAGCTTTCTTT
CDR3aa: CASSRTDGNTEAFF
v_gene: TRBV7-9
j_gene: TRBJ1-1
abundance: few
d_gene: NA

CDR3nt: TGTGCCAGTAGCCCCACAGGCTCTGGGGCCAACGTCCTGACTTTC
CDR3aa: CASSPTGSGANVLTF
v_gene: TRBV19
j_gene: TRBJ2-6
abundance: NA
d_gene: NA

CDR3nt: TGTGCCAGCAGGGGACAGGGAGACACTGAAGCTTTCTTT
CDR3aa: CASRGQGDTEAFF
v_gene: TRBV6-4
j_gene: TRBJ1-1
abundance: NA
d_gene: TRBD1

CDR3nt: TGCGCCAGCAGCCTCCTTAACGAGCGGCGCTACGAGCAGTACTTC
CDR3aa: CASSLLNERRYEQYF
v_gene: TRBV4-1
j_gene: TRBJ2-7
abundance: NA
d_gene: NA

CDR3nt: TGTGCCTGGAGTGTACTAACAGGGCCAGGGACCCAGTACTTC
CDR3aa: CAWSVLTGPGTQYF
v_gene: TRBV30
j_gene: TRBJ2-5
abundance: NA
d_gene: NA

CDR3nt: TGTGCCTGGAGTCGACAGGGGAATTCACCCCTCCACTTT
CDR3aa: CAWSRQGNSPLHF
v_gene: TRBV30
j_gene: TRBJ1-6
abundance: NA
d_gene: TRBD1

CDR3nt: TGTGCCAGCAGCCCCAGACTCATCAATCAGCCCCAGCATTTT
CDR3aa: CASSPRLINQPQHF
v_gene: TRBV7-2
j_gene: TRBJ1-5
abundance: few
d_gene: NA

CDR3nt: TGTGCCAGCAGCCCAGATGCCAGGGGGGAGCAGTACTTC
CDR3aa: CASSPDARGEQYF
v_gene: TRBV11-3
j_gene: TRBJ2-7
abundance: NA
d_gene: TRBD1

CDR3nt: TGTGCCAGCAGCGGACACGGGAGAAACATTCAGTACTTC
CDR3aa: CASSGHGRNIQYF
v_gene: TRBV25-1
j_gene: TRBJ2-4
abundance: once
d_gene: NA

CDR3nt: TGTGCCAGCAGTTACTCGTTTTTGCAGAACTATGGCTACACCTTC
CDR3aa: CASSYSFLQNYGYTF
v_gene: TRBV6-5
j_gene: TRBJ1-2
abundance: NA
d_gene: NA

CDR3nt: TGTGCCACCAGCAGGCTACCGAACCCCTACGAGCAGTACTTC
CDR3aa: CATSRLPNPYEQYF
v_gene: TRBV15
j_gene: TRBJ2-7
abundance: NA
d_gene: NA

CDR3nt: TGTGCCACCAGCAGAGACAGGGGGCTCGGCTACACCTTC
CDR3aa: CATSRDRGLGYTF
v_gene: TRBV15
j_gene: TRBJ1-2
abundance: NA
d_gene: TRBD1

CDR3nt: TGCAGCGTTTTTGCGGAGACAGGTACGCAGTATTTT
CDR3aa: CSVFAETGTQYF
v_gene: TRBV29-1
j_gene: TRBJ2-3
abundance: NA
d_gene: NA

CDR3nt: TGTGCCAGCAGTTTATCAAAGACAAGTGAAGCTTTCTTT
CDR3aa: CASSLSKTSEAFF
v_gene: TRBV27
j_gene: TRBJ1-1
abundance: NA
d_gene: NA

CDR3nt: TGTGCCAGCAGCTTCGGGGCTAGCGGGAATCGACAGTTCTTC
CDR3aa: CASSFGASGNRQFF
v_gene: TRBV7-9
j_gene: TRBJ2-1
abundance: NA
d_gene: TRBD2

CDR3nt: TGTGCCTGGAGTGCCCTTCAGACGGGGGGAACCCGGGCAGATACGCAGTATTTT
CDR3aa: CAWSALQTGGTRADTQYF
v_gene: TRBV30
j_gene: TRBJ2-3
abundance: NA
d_gene: TRBD2

CDR3nt: TGTGCCAGCAGTTATACAGAAAACACTGAAGCTTTCTTT
CDR3aa: CASSYTENTEAFF
v_gene: TRBV27
j_gene: TRBJ1-1
abundance: NA
d_gene: NA

CDR3nt: TGTGCCAGCAGTGCAAGGGGCCGTAATTCACCCCTCCACTTT
CDR3aa: CASSARGRNSPLHF
v_gene: TRBV6-1
j_gene: TRBJ1-6
abundance: NA
d_gene: NA

CDR3nt: TGCGCCAGCAGCCAGGACCATTTAGCGGGGGCTATTTTGACCCAGTACTTC
CDR3aa: CASSQDHLAGAILTQYF
v_gene: TRBV4-3
j_gene: TRBJ2-5
abundance: NA
d_gene: TRBD2

CDR3nt: TGTGCCATCTCGGGGGGAGGTGGGAACACCGGGGAGCTGTTTTTT
CDR3aa: CAISGGGGNTGELFF
v_gene: TRBV10-3
j_gene: TRBJ2-2
abundance: NA
d_gene: TRBD2

CDR3nt: TGTGCCAGCAGTGGAAGGGGACAGCGAAATTCACCCCTCCACTTT
CDR3aa: CASSGRGQRNSPLHF
v_gene: TRBV6-1
j_gene: TRBJ1-6
abundance: NA
d_gene: TRBD1

CDR3nt: TGTGCCAGCTCCCTTAGAGAAACAGATACGCAGTATTTT
CDR3aa: CASSLRETDTQYF
v_gene: TRBV2
j_gene: TRBJ2-3
abundance: once
d_gene: NA

CDR3nt: TGTGCCGGATCAGGGGGCGATTCACCCCTCCACTTT
CDR3aa: CAGSGGDSPLHF
v_gene: TRBV2
j_gene: TRBJ1-6
abundance: NA
d_gene: TRBD1

CDR3nt: TGTGCCAGCAGAGAGGGAAGAACTGAAGCTTTCTTT
CDR3aa: CASREGRTEAFF
v_gene: TRBV28
j_gene: TRBJ1-1
abundance: NA
d_gene: NA

CDR3nt: TGTGCCAGCAGCCCGGGCAATGAGCAGTTCTTC
CDR3aa: CASSPGNEQFF
v_gene: TRBV7-6
j_gene: TRBJ2-1
abundance: NA
d_gene: NA

CDR3nt: TGCAGCGTGTTATTTTACACCGGGGAGCTGTTTTTT
CDR3aa: CSVLFYTGELFF
v_gene: TRBV29-1
j_gene: TRBJ2-2
abundance: NA
d_gene: NA

CDR3nt: TGTGCCAGCAGCCCAAATAGGGGACAGGGGGATACCGGGGAGCTGTTTTTT
CDR3aa: CASSPNRGQGDTGELFF
v_gene: TRBV7-8
j_gene: TRBJ2-2
abundance: NA
d_gene: TRBD1

CDR3nt: TGTGCCAGCAGTTTTGAGGGACAGGGGGTATGGGGCTACACCTTC
CDR3aa: CASSFEGQGVWGYTF
v_gene: TRBV28
j_gene: TRBJ1-2
abundance: once
d_gene: TRBD1

CDR3nt: TGTGCCAGCACCCTAAGACTGGATGAAAAACTGTTTTTT
CDR3aa: CASTLRLDEKLFF
v_gene: TRBV28
j_gene: TRBJ1-4
abundance: NA
d_gene: NA

CDR3nt: TGTGCCAGTAGTCAGCCGGGAGGTTCCTACGAGCAGTACTTC
CDR3aa: CASSQPGGSYEQYF
v_gene: TRBV19
j_gene: TRBJ2-7
abundance: few
d_gene: TRBD2

CDR3nt: TGTGCCAGCAGAAAAGAGGCAGAATTAAACACTGAAGCTTTCTTT
CDR3aa: CASRKEAELNTEAFF
v_gene: TRBV7-9
j_gene: TRBJ1-1
abundance: NA
d_gene: NA

CDR3nt: TGTGCCAGCAGACAGGGACAGAACACTGAAGCTTTCTTT
CDR3aa: CASRQGQNTEAFF
v_gene: TRBV6-5
j_gene: TRBJ1-1
abundance: NA
d_gene: NA

CDR3nt: TGTGCCAGCAGCTTATCAGGGGACGAGCAGTACTTC
CDR3aa: CASSLSGDEQYF
v_gene: TRBV7-8
j_gene: TRBJ2-7
abundance: few
d_gene: NA

CDR3nt: TGTGCCAGCACCCACAGGGATTGGTATAGCAATCAGCCCCAGCATTTT
CDR3aa: CASTHRDWYSNQPQHF
v_gene: TRBV28
j_gene: TRBJ1-5
abundance: NA
d_gene: NA

CDR3nt: TGTGCCAGCAGGGCCGGGACTAGCGGGCTAAAGGTCACAGATACGCAGTATTTT
CDR3aa: CASRAGTSGLKVTDTQYF
v_gene: TRBV6-4
j_gene: TRBJ2-3
abundance: once
d_gene: TRBD2

CDR3nt: TGTGCCAGCAGCAGAGCGAGCGAGCAGTACTTC
CDR3aa: CASSRASEQYF
v_gene: TRBV28
j_gene: TRBJ2-7
abundance: NA
d_gene: NA

CDR3nt: TGTGCCAGCAATGACAGGGTCCCCCACACTGAAGCTTTCTTT
CDR3aa: CASNDRVPHTEAFF
v_gene: TRBV2
j_gene: TRBJ1-1
abundance: NA
d_gene: TRBD1

CDR3nt: TGTGCCAGTAGTCCCAATCAGGGACAGCAATACTTC
CDR3aa: CASSPNQGQQYF
v_gene: TRBV19
j_gene: TRBJ2-7
abundance: NA
d_gene: TRBD1

CDR3nt: TGCGCCAGCAGCCAAGGGTCCTATATGACTAGCGGGGGAAAAGAGACCCAGTACTTC
CDR3aa: CASSQGSYMTSGGKETQYF
v_gene: TRBV4-1
j_gene: TRBJ2-5
abundance: NA
d_gene: TRBD2

CDR3nt: TGTGCCAGTAGACAAGGTGGCGGATACTCCTACAATGAGCAGTTCTTC
CDR3aa: CASRQGGGYSYNEQFF
v_gene: TRBV19
j_gene: TRBJ2-1
abundance: once
d_gene: NA

CDR3nt: TGTGCCAGCAGTTACTCTGGCCTAGCGGGGGAAGTCGAGCAGTACTTC
CDR3aa: CASSYSGLAGEVEQYF
v_gene: TRBV6-6
j_gene: TRBJ2-7
abundance: NA
d_gene: TRBD2

CDR3nt: TGCGCCAGCAGCCAAGATACAGGGACCTACGAGCAGTACTTC
CDR3aa: CASSQDTGTYEQYF
v_gene: TRBV4-1
j_gene: TRBJ2-7
abundance: NA
d_gene: NA

CDR3nt: TGTGCCAGCAGCGTTACAGGGGCTTGGGATTCACCCCTCCACTTT
CDR3aa: CASSVTGAWDSPLHF
v_gene: TRBV6-1
j_gene: TRBJ1-6
abundance: few
d_gene: TRBD1

CDR3nt: TGCGCCAGCAGTTTTAGAAATGACAGGAGGAACACTGAAGCTTTCTTT
CDR3aa: CASSFRNDRRNTEAFF
v_gene: TRBV5-1
j_gene: TRBJ1-1
abundance: NA
d_gene: NA

CDR3nt: TGTGCTAGTGGTTTTTTAGGCAGGGACTATGGCTACACCTTC
CDR3aa: CASGFLGRDYGYTF
v_gene: TRBV12-5
j_gene: TRBJ1-2
abundance: NA
d_gene: NA

CDR3nt: TGTGCCAGCAGTGGTAATTTGGGACAGGGTTACGAGCAGTACTTC
CDR3aa: CASSGNLGQGYEQYF
v_gene: TRBV6-1
j_gene: TRBJ2-7
abundance: NA
d_gene: TRBD1

CDR3nt: TGCGCCAGCAGCTTTACAGTTGGCACAGATACGCAGTATTTT
CDR3aa: CASSFTVGTDTQYF
v_gene: TRBV5-1
j_gene: TRBJ2-3
abundance: NA
d_gene: NA

CDR3nt: TGTGCCAGCAGCTTAGTTATCCTCGGCGAGCAGTACTTC
CDR3aa: CASSLVILGEQYF
v_gene: TRBV7-2
j_gene: TRBJ2-7
abundance: NA
d_gene: NA

CDR3nt: TGTGCCTGGAGTGTAGGTTTTCGGGGAACTAATGAAAAACTGTTTTTT
CDR3aa: CAWSVGFRGTNEKLFF
v_gene: TRBV30
j_gene: TRBJ1-4
abundance: NA
d_gene: NA

CDR3nt: TGTGCCAGTAGTCCGCAGGGGACAATGAACACTGAAGCTTTCTTT
CDR3aa: CASSPQGTMNTEAFF
v_gene: TRBV19
j_gene: TRBJ1-1
abundance: NA
d_gene: NA